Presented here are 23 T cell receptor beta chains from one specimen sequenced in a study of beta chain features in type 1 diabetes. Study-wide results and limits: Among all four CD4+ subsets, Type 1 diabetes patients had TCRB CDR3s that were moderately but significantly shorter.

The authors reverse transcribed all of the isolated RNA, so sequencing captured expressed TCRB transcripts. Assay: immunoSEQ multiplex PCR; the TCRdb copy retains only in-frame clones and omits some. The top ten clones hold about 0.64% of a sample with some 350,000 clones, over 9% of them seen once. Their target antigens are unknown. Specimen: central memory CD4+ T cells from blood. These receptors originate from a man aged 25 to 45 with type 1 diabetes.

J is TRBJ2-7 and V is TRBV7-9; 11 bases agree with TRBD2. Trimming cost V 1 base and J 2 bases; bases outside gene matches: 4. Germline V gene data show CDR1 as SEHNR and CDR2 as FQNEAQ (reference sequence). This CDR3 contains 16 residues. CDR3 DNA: TGTGCCAGCAGCTTAGAGCTAGCGGGAGGAACCTACGAGCAGTACTTC. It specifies CASSLELAGGTYEQYF.

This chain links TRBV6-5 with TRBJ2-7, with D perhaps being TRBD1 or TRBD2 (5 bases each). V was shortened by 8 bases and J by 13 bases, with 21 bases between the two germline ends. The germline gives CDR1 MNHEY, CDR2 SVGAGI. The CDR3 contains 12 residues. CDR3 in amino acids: CASGPTGTQTYF. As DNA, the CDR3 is TGTGCCAGCGGGCCCACCGGGACCCAGACATACTTC.

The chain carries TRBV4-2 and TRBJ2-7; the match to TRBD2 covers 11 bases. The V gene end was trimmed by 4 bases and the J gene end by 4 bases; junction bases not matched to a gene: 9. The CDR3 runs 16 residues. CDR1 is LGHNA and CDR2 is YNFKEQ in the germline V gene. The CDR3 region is CASSPLLAGDLYEQYF. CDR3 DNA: TGTGCCAGCAGCCCTTTACTAGCGGGGGACTTATACGAGCAGTACTTC.

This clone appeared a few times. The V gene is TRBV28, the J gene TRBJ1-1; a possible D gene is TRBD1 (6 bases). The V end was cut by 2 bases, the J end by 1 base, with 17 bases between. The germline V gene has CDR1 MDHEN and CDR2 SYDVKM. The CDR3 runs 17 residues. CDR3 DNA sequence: TGTGCCAGCAGTTTAATTGGCGGGGGCGCGGGGAACACTGAAGCTTTCTTT. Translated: CASSLIGGGAGNTEAFF.

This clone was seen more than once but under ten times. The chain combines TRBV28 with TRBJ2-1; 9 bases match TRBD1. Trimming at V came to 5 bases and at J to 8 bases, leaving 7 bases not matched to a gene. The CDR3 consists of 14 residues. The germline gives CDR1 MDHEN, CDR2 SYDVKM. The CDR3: CASSLFGTGHEQFF. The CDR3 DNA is TGTGCCAGCAGTCTGTTTGGGACAGGGCATGAGCAGTTCTTC.

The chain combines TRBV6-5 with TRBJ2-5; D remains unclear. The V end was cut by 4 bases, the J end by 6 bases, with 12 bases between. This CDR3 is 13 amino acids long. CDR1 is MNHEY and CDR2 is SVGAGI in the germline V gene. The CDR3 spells CASSSIGLQTQYF. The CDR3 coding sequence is TGTGCCAGCAGTTCTATAGGGCTACAGACCCAGTACTTC.

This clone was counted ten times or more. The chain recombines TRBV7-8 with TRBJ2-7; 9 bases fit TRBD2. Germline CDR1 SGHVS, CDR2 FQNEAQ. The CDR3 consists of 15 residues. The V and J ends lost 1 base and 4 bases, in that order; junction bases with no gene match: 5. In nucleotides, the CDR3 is TGTGCCAGCAGCTTAGTATCTAGCGGGGTATACGAGCAGTACTTC. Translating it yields CASSLVSSGVYEQYF.

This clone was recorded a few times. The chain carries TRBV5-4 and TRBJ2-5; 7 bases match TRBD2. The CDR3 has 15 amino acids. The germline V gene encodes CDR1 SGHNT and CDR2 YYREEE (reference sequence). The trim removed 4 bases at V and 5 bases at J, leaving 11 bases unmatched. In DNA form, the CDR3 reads TGTGCCAGCAGCCGAAAGCGGGACGGACTGGAGACCCAGTACTTC. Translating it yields CASSRKRDGLETQYF. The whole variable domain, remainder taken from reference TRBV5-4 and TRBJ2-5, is ETGVTQSPTHLIKTRGQQVTLRCSSQSGHNTVSWYQQALGQGPQFIFQYYREEENGRGNFPPRFSGLQFPNYSSELNVNALELDDSALYLCASSRKRDGLETQYFGPGTRLLVL.

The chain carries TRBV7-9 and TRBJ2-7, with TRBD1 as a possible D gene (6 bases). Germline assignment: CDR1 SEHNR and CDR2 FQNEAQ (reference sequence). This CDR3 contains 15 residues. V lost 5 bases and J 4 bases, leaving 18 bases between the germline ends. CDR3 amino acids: CASSPGAGEGYEQYF. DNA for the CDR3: TGTGCCAGCAGCCCAGGGGCCGGCGAGGGTTACGAGCAGTACTTC.

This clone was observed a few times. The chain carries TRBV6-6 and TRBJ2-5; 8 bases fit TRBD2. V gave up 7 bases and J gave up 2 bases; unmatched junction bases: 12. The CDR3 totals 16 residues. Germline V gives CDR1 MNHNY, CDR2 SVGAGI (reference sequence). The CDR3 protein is CASTTAAGGGQETQYF. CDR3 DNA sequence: TGTGCCAGCACCACCGCGGCGGGGGGAGGGCAAGAGACCCAGTACTTC.

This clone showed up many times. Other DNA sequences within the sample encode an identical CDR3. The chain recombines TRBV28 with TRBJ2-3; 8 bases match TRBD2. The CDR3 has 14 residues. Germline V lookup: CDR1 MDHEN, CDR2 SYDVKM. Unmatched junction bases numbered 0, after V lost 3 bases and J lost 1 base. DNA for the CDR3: TGTGCCAGCAGTTTGACTAGCGGCACAGATACGCAGTATTTT. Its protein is CASSLTSGTDTQYF.

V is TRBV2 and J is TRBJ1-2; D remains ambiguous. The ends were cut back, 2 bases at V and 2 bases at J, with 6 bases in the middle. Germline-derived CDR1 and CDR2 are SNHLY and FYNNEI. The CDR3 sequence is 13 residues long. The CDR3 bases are TGTGCCAGCAGTGAACAGCCCAACTATGGCTACACCTTC. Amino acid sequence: CASSEQPNYGYTF. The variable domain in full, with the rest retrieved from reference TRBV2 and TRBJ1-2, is EPEVTQTPSHQVTQMGQEVILRCVPISNHLYFYWYRQILGQKVEFLVSFYNNEISEKSEIFDDQFSVERPDGSNFTLKIRSTKLEDSAMYFCASSEQPNYGYTFGSGTRLTVV.

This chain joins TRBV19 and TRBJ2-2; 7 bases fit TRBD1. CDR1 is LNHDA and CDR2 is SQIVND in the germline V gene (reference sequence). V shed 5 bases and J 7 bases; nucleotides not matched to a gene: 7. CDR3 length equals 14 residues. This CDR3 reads CASSLGQKVGELFF. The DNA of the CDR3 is TGTGCCAGTAGTCTGGGACAGAAAGTCGGGGAGCTGTTTTTT.

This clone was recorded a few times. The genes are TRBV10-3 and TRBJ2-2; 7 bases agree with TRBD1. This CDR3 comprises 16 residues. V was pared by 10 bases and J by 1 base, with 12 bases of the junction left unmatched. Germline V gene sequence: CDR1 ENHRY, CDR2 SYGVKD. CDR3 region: CATKGDREWNTGELFF. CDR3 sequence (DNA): TGTGCCACCAAGGGCGACAGGGAATGGAACACCGGGGAGCTGTTTTTT.

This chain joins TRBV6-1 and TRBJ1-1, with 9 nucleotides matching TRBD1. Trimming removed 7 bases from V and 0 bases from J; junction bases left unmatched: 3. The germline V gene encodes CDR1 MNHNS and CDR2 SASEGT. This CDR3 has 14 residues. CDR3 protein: CASTRDRVNTEAFF. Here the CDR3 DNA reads TGTGCCAGCACCCGGGACAGGGTGAACACTGAAGCTTTCTTT.

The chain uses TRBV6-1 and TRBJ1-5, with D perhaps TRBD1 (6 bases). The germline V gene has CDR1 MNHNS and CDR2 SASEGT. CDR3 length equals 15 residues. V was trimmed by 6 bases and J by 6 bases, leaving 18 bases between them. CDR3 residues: CASRETGKGGQPQHF. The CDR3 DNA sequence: TGTGCCAGCAGGGAAACAGGGAAGGGAGGTCAGCCCCAGCATTTT.

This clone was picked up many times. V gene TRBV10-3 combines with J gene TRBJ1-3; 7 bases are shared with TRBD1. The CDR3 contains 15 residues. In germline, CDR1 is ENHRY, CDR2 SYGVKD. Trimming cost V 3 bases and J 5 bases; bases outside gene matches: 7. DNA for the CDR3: TGTGCCATCAGTGACGGGACAGAGGCACGAAACACCATATATTTT. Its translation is CAISDGTEARNTIYF.

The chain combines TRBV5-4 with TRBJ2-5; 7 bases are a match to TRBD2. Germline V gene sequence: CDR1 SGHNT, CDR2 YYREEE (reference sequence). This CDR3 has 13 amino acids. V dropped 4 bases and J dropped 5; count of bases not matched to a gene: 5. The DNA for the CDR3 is TGTGCCAGCAGCCAAGGGCGGGAGGAGACCCAGTACTTC. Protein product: CASSQGREETQYF.

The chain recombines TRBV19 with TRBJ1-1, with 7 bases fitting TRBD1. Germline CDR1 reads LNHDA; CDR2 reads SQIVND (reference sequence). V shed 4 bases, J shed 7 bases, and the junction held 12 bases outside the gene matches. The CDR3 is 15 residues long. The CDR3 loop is CASSTIGTASSEAFF. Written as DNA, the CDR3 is TGTGCCAGTAGTACCATAGGGACAGCCTCCAGTGAAGCTTTCTTT.

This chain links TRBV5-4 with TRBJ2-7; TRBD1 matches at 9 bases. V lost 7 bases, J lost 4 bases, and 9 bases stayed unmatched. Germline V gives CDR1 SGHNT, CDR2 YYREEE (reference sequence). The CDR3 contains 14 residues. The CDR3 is CASWERDRAYEQYF. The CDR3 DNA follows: TGTGCCAGCTGGGAGCGGGACAGGGCGTACGAGCAGTACTTC.

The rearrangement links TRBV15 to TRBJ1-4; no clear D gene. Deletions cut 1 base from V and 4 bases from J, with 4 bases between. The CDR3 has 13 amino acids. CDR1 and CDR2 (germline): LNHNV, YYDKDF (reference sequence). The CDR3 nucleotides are TGTGCCACCAGCAGAGGGGGTAATGAAAAACTGTTTTTT. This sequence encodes CATSRGGNEKLFF. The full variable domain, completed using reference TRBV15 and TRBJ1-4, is DAMVIQNPRYQVTQFGKPVTLSCSQTLNHNVMYWYQQKSSQAPKLLFHYYDKDFNNEADTPDNFQSRRPNTSFCFLDIRSPGLGDTAMYLCATSRGGNEKLFFGSGTQLSVL.

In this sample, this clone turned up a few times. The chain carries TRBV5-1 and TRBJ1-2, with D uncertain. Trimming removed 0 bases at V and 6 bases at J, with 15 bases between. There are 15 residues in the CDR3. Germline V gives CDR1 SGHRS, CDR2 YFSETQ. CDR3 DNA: TGCGCCAGCAGCTTGGCTGTCGCGGGTTCAGATGGCTACACCTTC. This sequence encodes CASSLAVAGSDGYTF.

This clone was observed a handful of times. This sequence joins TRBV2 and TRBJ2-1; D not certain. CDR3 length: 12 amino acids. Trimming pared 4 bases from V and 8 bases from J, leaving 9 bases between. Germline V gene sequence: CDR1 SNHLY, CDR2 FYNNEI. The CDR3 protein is CASSVMVDEQFF. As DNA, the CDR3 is TGTGCCAGCAGTGTTATGGTTGATGAGCAGTTCTTC.